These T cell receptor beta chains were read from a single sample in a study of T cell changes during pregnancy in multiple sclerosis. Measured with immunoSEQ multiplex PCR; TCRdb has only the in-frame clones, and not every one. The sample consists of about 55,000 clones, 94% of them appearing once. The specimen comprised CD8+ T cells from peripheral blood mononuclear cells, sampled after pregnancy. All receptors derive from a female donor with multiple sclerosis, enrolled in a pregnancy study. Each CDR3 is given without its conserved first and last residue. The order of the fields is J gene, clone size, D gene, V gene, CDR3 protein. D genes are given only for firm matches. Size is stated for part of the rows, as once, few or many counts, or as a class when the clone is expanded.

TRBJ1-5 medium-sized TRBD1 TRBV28 ASSLGQGVQPQH
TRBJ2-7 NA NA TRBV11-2 ASSLDGSSYEQY
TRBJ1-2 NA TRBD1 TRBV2 ASSEQQGADGYT
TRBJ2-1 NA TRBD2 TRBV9 ASSARLAEPNNEQF
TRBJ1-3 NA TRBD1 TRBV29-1 SVAQTGAGNTIY
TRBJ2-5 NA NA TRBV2 ASGQAQETQY
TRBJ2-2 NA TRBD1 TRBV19 ATASGQGINTGELF
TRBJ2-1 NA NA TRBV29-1 SVAPGGNEQF
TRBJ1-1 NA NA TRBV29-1 SVETSRQRKNTEAF
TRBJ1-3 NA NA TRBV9 ASSPRVSGNTIY
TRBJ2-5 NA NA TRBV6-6 ASSYTFQETQY
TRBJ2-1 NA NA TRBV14 ASSQGRTVEQF
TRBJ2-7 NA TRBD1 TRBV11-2 ASSFTGDKYYEQY
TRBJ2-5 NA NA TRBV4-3 ASSRRHNQETQY
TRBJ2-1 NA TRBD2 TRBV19 ASTAGLAGSYNEQF
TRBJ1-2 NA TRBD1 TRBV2 ASSTGVRGYT
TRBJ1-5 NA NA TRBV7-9 ASSAHDSQPQH
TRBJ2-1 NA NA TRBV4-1 ASSQDPGSYNEQF
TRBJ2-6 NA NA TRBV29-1 SVEDRMGLPVGANVLT
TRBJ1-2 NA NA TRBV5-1 ASSLEMGARGYT
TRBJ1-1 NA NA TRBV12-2 ASRFTPGQVLNTEAF
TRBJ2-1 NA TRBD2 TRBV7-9 ASSLPSGRAHEQF
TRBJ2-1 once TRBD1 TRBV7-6 ASSLWTGPSYNEQF
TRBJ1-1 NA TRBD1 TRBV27 ASSLYSGGYYEAF
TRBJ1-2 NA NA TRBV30 AWPAFRDGYT
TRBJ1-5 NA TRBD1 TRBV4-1 ASQGVDQPQH
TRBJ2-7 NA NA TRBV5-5 ASSLGGAREQY
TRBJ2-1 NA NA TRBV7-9 ASSLVRRGGNEQF
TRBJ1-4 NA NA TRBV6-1 ASSENNRAATNEKLF
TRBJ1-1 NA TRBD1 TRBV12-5 ASGTGGSTEAF
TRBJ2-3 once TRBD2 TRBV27 ASRGLAGATDTQY
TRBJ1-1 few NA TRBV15 ATSRDQEGSEAF
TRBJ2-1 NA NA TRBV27 ASSLNLLGSSYNEQF
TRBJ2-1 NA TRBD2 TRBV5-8 ASSRRGLASGRNDYNEQF
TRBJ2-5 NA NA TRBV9 ASSVAVRAETQY
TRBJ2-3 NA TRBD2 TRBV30 AWEREGQDTQY
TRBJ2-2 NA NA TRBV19 ASSQGSPNTGELF
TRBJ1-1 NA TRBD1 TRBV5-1 ASSSRQGQNTEAF
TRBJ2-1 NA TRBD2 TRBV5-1 ASSFRGGSYNEQF
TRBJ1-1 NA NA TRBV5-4 ASSRGSEESEAF
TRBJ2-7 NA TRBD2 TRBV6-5 ASRLTRGGYEQY
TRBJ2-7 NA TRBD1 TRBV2 ASIDRGYEQY
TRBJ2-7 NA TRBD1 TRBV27 ASSLLGGRGQGEQY
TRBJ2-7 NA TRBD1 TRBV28 ASSLCYPCDRVFYEQY
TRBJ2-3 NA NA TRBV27 ASSFMGATDTQY